Given below is one T cell receptor (beta chain) in context. The data stem from a study of blood T cell repertoires in COVID-19. As for the study in general: Sites across the United States, Italy and Spain contributed samples from acute and convalescent COVID-19. PBMCs, B-cell-depleted T cells, or T cells provided the cDNA or gDNA that made up the material.

Original handling: The authors estimated nucleated cell counts from reference gene primer amplification. The repertoire was sequenced with immunoSEQ multiplex PCR; TCRdb's copy has only in-frame clones and lacks some. That table is the source of V, J and clone size, and D and trimming were worked out from the DNA. Among a few hundred thousand clones, around 84% were seen once, and the ten largest hold 3%. This clonotype originated in a man aged 55 to 70 with acute or convalescent COVID-19. Sequencing used peripheral blood.

The CDR3 region has the DNA TGCAGCGCCTGGGGGGGGGAGCATGGCTACACCTTC. It encodes CSAWGGEHGYTF. The chain links TRBV29-1 to TRBJ1-2, with D maybe TRBD1 (5 bases). The CDR3 has 12 residues. V lost 7 bases and J lost 6, with 15 bases in between. In germline, CDR1 is SQVTM, CDR2 ANQGSEA.